This record covers a single TCR beta chain. Its cognate antigen is unknown. TCRdb's copy holds only in-frame clones and misses some; the assay was immunoSEQ multiplex PCR. The sample lists about 110,000 clones; about 90% were seen once. This sample was included in a study of T cell responses to AZD1222 COVID-19 vaccine. In the study overall: Second-dose schedules of about 4 or about 12 weeks were combined.

Study outcomes and limitations: Nearly half of spike-specific TCRs reportedly target unmutated variant regions. Rises in breadth and depth of Spike-specific TCRs came after two AZD1222 doses.

The sequencing here drew on peripheral blood, taken on day 0 of AZD1222 vaccination. The source of this sequence is an adult in good health.

The CDR3 loop reads CASSHGQLRSPLHF. The CDR3 region has the DNA TGTGCCAGCAGCCATGGCCAGCTAAGGTCACCCCTCCACTTT. The chain couples TRBV3-1 (or the pseudogene TRBV3-2) to TRBJ1-6; D ambiguous. Trimming pared 3 bases from V and 10 bases from J, leaving 13 bases between. This CDR3 has 14 residues. Germline V gives CDR1 LGHDT, CDR2 YNNKEL (reference sequence).